The 31 T cell receptor beta chains given below trace back to one sample, sequenced in a study of cytomegalovirus exposure and HLA in healthy donors. The assay was immunoSEQ multiplex PCR, and TCRdb's table has in-frame clones only and misses some. Of some 250,000 clones in the sample, around 90% were seen once. Source material: PBMCs. The receptor source for this set is a woman aged 18 to 35 in good health and CMV-seronegative.

The rearrangement links TRBV21-1 to TRBJ1-4; TRBD1 reflects the table's D call only, with no check against the DNA. TRBV21-1 is a pseudogene. The length of the CDR3 is 14 residues. The CDR3 DNA reads TGTGCCAGCAGCAAGGACAGGAGGAATGAAAAACTGTTTTTT. It encodes CASSKDRRNEKLFF.

The V call is TRBV6-6, the J call TRBJ2-6; D possibly corresponds to TRBD1 (5 bases). Trimming stripped 0 bases from V and 1 base from J, with 7 bases between. The CDR3 loop spans 16 amino acids. Per the germline V gene, CDR1 is MNHNY and CDR2 is SVGAGI (reference sequence). CDR3 sequence reads: CASSYSRGSGANVLTF. The CDR3 coding sequence is TGTGCCAGCAGTTACTCTAGGGGATCTGGGGCCAACGTCCTGACTTTC.

DNA of the CDR3: TGTGCCAGCAGTTACGGAGGAAGGAACACTGAAGCTTTCTTT. As protein: CASSYGGRNTEAFF. The chain combines TRBV6-5 with TRBJ1-1; D unclear. Looked up from germline, CDR1 is MNHEY and CDR2 is SVGAGI. The V and J ends lost 2 bases and 1 base respectively, with 8 bases between them. The CDR3 length is 14 residues.

The CDR3 reads CASSYAREGYGYTF. The CDR3 nucleotides are TGTGCCAGCAGTTACGCGAGGGAGGGCTATGGCTACACCTTC. The rearrangement uses TRBV6-5 and TRBJ1-2, with D hard to call. The CDR3 extends over 14 amino acids. V was pared by 2 bases and J by 4 bases, with 11 bases between. The germline gives CDR1 MNHEY, CDR2 SVGAGI.

This chain joins TRBV11-3 and TRBJ2-1; 7 nucleotides align to TRBD1. The ends lost 9 bases at V and 3 bases at J; junction bases unmatched: 5. CDR3 length equals 13 residues. Germline V CDR1 and CDR2: SGHNT, YENEEA. The DNA of the CDR3 is TGTGCCAGTGGGACAGCAAACTACAATGAGCAGTTCTTC. The encoded protein is CASGTANYNEQFF.

The V call is TRBV5-4, the J call TRBJ1-1; possible D gene TRBD1, 6 bases. This CDR3 contains 16 residues. Germline V lookup: CDR1 SGHNT, CDR2 YYREEE (reference sequence). With 2 bases removed from V and 1 base from J, the gap between germline ends came to 15 bases. CDR3 loop: CASSFGTSRANTEAFF. In nucleotides, the CDR3 is TGTGCCAGCAGCTTCGGGACAAGTAGGGCGAACACTGAAGCTTTCTTT.

The chain employs TRBV28 and TRBJ1-5; perhaps TRBD1 as D (6 bases). Germline CDR1 MDHEN, CDR2 SYDVKM. V shed 5 bases and J shed 9 bases, with 17 bases lying between them. The CDR3 runs to 14 residues. The CDR3 spells CASSEGQGRRPQHF. The DNA of the CDR3 is TGTGCCAGCAGTGAAGGCCAGGGGCGGAGGCCCCAGCATTTT.

The V and J genes are TRBV6-1 and TRBJ1-6, with 8 positions matching TRBD1. With 4 bases clipped from V and 5 bases from J, the junction kept 4 bases outside the gene matches. The CDR3 loop spans 15 amino acids. Germline-derived CDR1 and CDR2 are MNHNS and SASEGT. The CDR3 sequence is CASSGRQGHNSPLHF. The CDR3 nucleotides read TGTGCCAGCAGTGGCCGACAGGGGCATAATTCACCCCTCCACTTT.

V and J are TRBV16 and TRBJ2-5; 9 nucleotides align to TRBD1. In germline, CDR1 is KGHSY, CDR2 FQNENV. The CDR3 has 14 residues. J was trimmed by 5 bases and V by 2 bases; bases with no gene match: 3. The CDR3 sequence: CASSQETGGETQYF. CDR3 in DNA: TGTGCCAGCAGCCAAGAGACAGGGGGGGAGACCCAGTACTTC.

The chain employs TRBV6-1 and TRBJ1-2, with D unclear. From germline, CDR1 is MNHNS and CDR2 SASEGT. CDR3 length: 15 amino acids. V dropped 0 bases and J dropped 4 bases, with 12 bases sitting between them. The CDR3 region is CASSEALGQTYGYTF. The CDR3, as DNA: TGTGCCAGCAGTGAAGCGCTAGGTCAGACCTATGGCTACACCTTC.

This CDR3 reads CASRKQGNYGYTF. The CDR3 DNA is TGTGCCAGCAGGAAACAGGGGAACTATGGCTACACCTTC. This rearrangement joins TRBV28 to TRBJ1-2; 7 bases align to TRBD1. J lost 2 bases, V lost 6 bases, and 3 bases had no gene match. CDR1 is MDHEN and CDR2 is SYDVKM in the germline V gene. The CDR3 consists of 13 residues.

The V call is TRBV6-4, the J call TRBJ2-1, with D unresolved. The V end was cut by 1 base, the J end by 5 bases, with 3 bases between. In germline, CDR1 is MRHNA, CDR2 SNTAGT. The CDR3 contains 12 residues. The DNA of the CDR3 is TGTGCCAGCAGTGACTGGCACAATGAGCAGTTCTTC. Translation gives CASSDWHNEQFF.

V is TRBV5-1 and J is TRBJ1-2; 9 bases agree with TRBD1. The CDR3 extends over 15 amino acids. Germline V gene lookup returns CDR1 SGHRS and CDR2 YFSETQ. Trimming at V came to 0 bases and at J to 8 bases, leaving 8 bases not matched to a gene. The CDR3 nucleotides read TGCGCCAGCAGCTTGGCCATTGGACAGGGGACGGGCTACACCTTC. This gives the protein CASSLAIGQGTGYTF. Variable domain in full (rest from reference TRBV5-1 and TRBJ1-2): KAGVTQTPRYLIKTRGQQVTLSCSPISGHRSVSWYQQTPGQGLQFLFEYFSETQRNKGNFPGRFSGRQFSNSRSEMNVSTLELGDSALYLCASSLAIGQGTGYTFGSGTRLTVV.

The chain couples TRBV6-5 to TRBJ1-1; the D is unclear. The CDR3 loop spans 14 amino acids. The V and J ends lost 5 bases and 1 base respectively, with 11 bases between them. In germline, CDR1 is MNHEY, CDR2 SVGAGI. The CDR3, as DNA: TGTGCCAGCAGTCCGAAACCAGAGAACACTGAAGCTTTCTTT. Amino acid sequence: CASSPKPENTEAFF.

This chain joins TRBV7-8 and TRBJ2-7; the match to TRBD2 covers 9 bases. This CDR3 is 15 amino acids long. V shed 1 base, J shed 2 bases, and the junction held 3 bases outside the gene matches. The germline V gene encodes CDR1 SGHVS and CDR2 FQNEAQ. The CDR3 sequence is CASSLEAGGAYEQYV. The DNA of the CDR3 is TGTGCCAGCAGCTTAGAAGCGGGGGGTGCCTACGAGCAGTACGTC.

This chain joins TRBV27 and TRBJ2-7; perhaps TRBD1 as D (6 bases). V was trimmed by 6 bases and J by 6 bases, leaving 24 bases between them. The germline gives CDR1 MNHEY, CDR2 SMNVEV (reference sequence). This CDR3 has 16 amino acids. CDR3 nucleotide sequence: TGTGCCAGCAGCAGCCTATCCGGGACAACATTGGGCGAGCAGTACTTC. It encodes CASSSLSGTTLGEQYF.

The chain joins TRBV28 to TRBJ1-1, with D possibly matching TRBD1 (6 bases). The CDR3 spans 16 residues. CDR1 and CDR2 from the germline V gene are MDHEN and SYDVKM. V was clipped by 5 bases and J by 1 base, with 17 bases between them. The chain's CDR3 is CASSQYREQGNTEAFF. CDR3 nucleotide sequence: TGTGCCAGCAGTCAATACAGGGAGCAGGGGAACACTGAAGCTTTCTTT.

The chain has TRBV5-6 and TRBJ2-5; 12 positions agree with TRBD2. V was pared by 3 bases and J by 4 bases, with 4 bases of the junction left unmatched. The CDR3 has 15 amino acids. Germline assignment: CDR1 SGHDT and CDR2 YYEEEE. CDR3 protein: CASSWGLAGGETQYF. As DNA, the CDR3 is TGTGCCAGCAGCTGGGGACTAGCGGGTGGAGAGACCCAGTACTTC.

The rearrangement links TRBV6-4 to TRBJ1-5; D is uncertain. The germline V gene encodes CDR1 MRHNA and CDR2 SNTAGT. The CDR3 has 13 amino acids. Trimming took 5 bases from V and 4 from J, leaving 9 bases between them. The CDR3 DNA reads as TGTGCCAGCAGTTCGGAGGGAAATCAGCCCCAGCATTTT. Translation gives CASSSEGNQPQHF.

The chain is built from TRBV19 and TRBJ2-1; 7 positions match TRBD2. V lost 8 bases, J lost 10 bases, and 11 bases stayed unmatched. Germline-derived CDR1 and CDR2 are LNHDA and SQIVND (reference sequence). The CDR3 length is 13 residues. DNA of the CDR3: TGTGCCAGTTGGGGGGGACGGTCACGGGAGCAGTTCTTC. Its translation is CASWGGRSREQFF.

This chain joins TRBV5-1 and TRBJ2-5, with a tentative D call TRBD1 (5 bases). There are 15 residues in the CDR3. Deletions cut 2 bases from V and 2 bases from J, with 13 bases between. Germline CDR1 SGHRS, CDR2 YFSETQ. CDR3: CASSFKGAGQETQYF. The DNA of the CDR3 is TGCGCCAGCAGCTTCAAAGGGGCAGGTCAAGAGACCCAGTACTTC.

The V call is TRBV19, the J call TRBJ2-5; D perhaps matches TRBD1 (6 bases). The length of the CDR3 is 13 residues. V lost 4 bases and J 4 bases, leaving 10 bases between the germline ends. Germline loops: CDR1 LNHDA, CDR2 SQIVND (reference sequence). CDR3 sequence: CASSRTDGETQYF. The CDR3 DNA reads as TGTGCCAGTAGTAGGACAGACGGAGAGACCCAGTACTTC.

The chain is built from TRBV5-6 and TRBJ2-2, with 9 bases lining up with TRBD1. The ends lost 4 bases at V and 7 bases at J; junction bases unmatched: 8. The CDR3 is made up of 15 amino acids. Germline values: CDR1 SGHDT, CDR2 YYEEEE. This CDR3 is CASSPGTGSGGELFF. CDR3 nucleotide sequence: TGTGCCAGCAGCCCCGGGACAGGGTCCGGCGGGGAGCTGTTTTTT.

The CDR3 reads CASSVSFSLAGEKLFF. CDR3 coding DNA: TGCGCCAGCAGTGTATCCTTCTCGTTGGCAGGGGAAAAACTGTTTTTT. The chain joins TRBV10-1 to TRBJ1-4, with TRBD1 as a possible D gene (5 bases). Germline CDR1 WNHNN, CDR2 SYGVQD (reference sequence). The V end lost 4 bases, the J end lost 8 bases, and 20 bases lay between the germline ends. CDR3 length equals 16 residues.

This chain uses TRBV4-1 with TRBJ1-5, with 7 positions matching TRBD1. The CDR3 runs to 15 residues. CDR1 and CDR2 (germline): MGHRA, YSYEKL. V lost 4 bases, J lost 0 bases, and 3 bases stayed unmatched. CDR3 loop: CASSRTGVSNQPQHF. CDR3 coding DNA: TGCGCCAGCAGCCGAACAGGGGTTAGCAATCAGCCCCAGCATTTT.

The J gene is TRBJ1-4, the V gene TRBV10-3, with D possibly matching TRBD1 (5 bases). Germline CDR1 is ENHRY and CDR2 is SYGVKD. This CDR3 is 17 amino acids long. Deletions cut 0 bases from V and 5 bases from J, with 16 bases between. CDR3 nucleotide sequence: TGTGCCATCAGTGAGTCGAATGAAGGAGGGGACAATGAAAAACTGTTTTTT. Its protein is CAISESNEGGDNEKLFF.

The CDR3, as DNA: TGTGCCAGCTCCGGGACACCGAGTACCGGGGAGCTGTTTTTT. Its protein is CASSGTPSTGELFF. The chain uses TRBV13 and TRBJ2-2; possible D gene TRBD1, 6 bases. Germline-derived CDR1 and CDR2 are PRHDT and FYEKMQ (reference sequence). CDR3 length: 14 residues. The germline V and J ends were trimmed by 8 bases and 5 bases, with 15 bases remaining between them.

With regard to this clone: The same CDR3 arises from other DNA sequences in this sample as well. The chain links TRBV6-5 to TRBJ1-5; TRBD1 aligns across 7 bases. The germline V gene has CDR1 MNHEY and CDR2 SVGAGI. Germline trimming cut 5 bases from V and 2 bases from J; bases unmatched to any gene: 3. The length of the CDR3 is 14 residues. The CDR3 reads CASSLGQGNQPQHF. The CDR3 nucleotides are TGTGCCAGCAGTCTCGGACAGGGCAATCAGCCCCAGCATTTT.

The V gene is TRBV18, the J gene TRBJ2-2; D may be TRBD2 (5 bases). Trimming took off 5 bases at V and 0 bases at J, with 13 bases between the two ends. The CDR3 totals 16 residues. The V gene's germline CDR1 is KGHSH and CDR2 LQKENI. CDR3: CASSKDRGPNTGELFF. In DNA form, the CDR3 reads TGTGCCAGCTCAAAGGACCGAGGGCCGAACACCGGGGAGCTGTTTTTT. The full variable domain, its missing parts supplied by reference TRBV18 and TRBJ2-2, is NAGVMQNPRHLVRRRGQEARLRCSPMKGHSHVYWYRQLPEEGLKFMVYLQKENIIDESGMPKERFSAEFPKEGPSILRIQQVVRGDSAAYFCASSKDRGPNTGELFFGEGSRLTVL.

The genes are TRBV27 and TRBJ2-3; TRBD2 might be the D (5 bases). Germline-derived CDR1 and CDR2 are MNHEY and SMNVEV (reference sequence). V gave up 0 bases and J gave up 2 bases, with 12 bases separating them. The CDR3 consists of 16 residues. The CDR3 sequence: CASSLSRGAFTDTQYF. In nucleotides, the CDR3 is TGTGCCAGCAGTTTATCACGGGGTGCGTTCACAGATACGCAGTATTTT.

The chain carries TRBV19 and TRBJ1-5; no definite D call. The V end was cut by 4 bases, the J end by 4 bases, with 5 bases between. There are 12 residues in the CDR3. Per germline, CDR1 LNHDA and CDR2 SQIVND (reference sequence). The DNA for the CDR3 is TGTGCCAGTAGTAAGCAAAATCAGCCCCAGCATTTT. This translates into CASSKQNQPQHF.